The next 4 T cell receptor beta chains were all read from a single sample in a study of cytomegalovirus exposure and HLA in healthy donors. The PCR used 60 Vbeta and 13 Jbeta primers. This table comes from immunoSEQ multiplex PCR, and its TCRdb copy is limited to in-frame clones, with some not included. Of around 110,000 clones detected, roughly four fifths appear once; the ten largest clones hold 1.6%. Sequenced: PBMCs. The receptors derive from a man aged 45-65 years in good health and CMV-seronegative.

J is TRBJ1-2 and V is TRBV4-1; 10 positions agree with TRBD1. Germline trimming cut 0 bases from V and 2 bases from J; bases unmatched to any gene: 6. The CDR3 is made up of 17 amino acids. In germline, CDR1 is MGHRA, CDR2 YSYEKL. The CDR3 DNA sequence: TGCGCCAGCAGCCAAGATAGGGGACAGGGGAGAAACTATGGCTACACCTTC. Its protein is CASSQDRGQGRNYGYTF.

This chain links TRBV6-5 with TRBJ1-5; a weak D match, TRBD1 (6 bases). The germline V and J ends were trimmed by 5 bases and 0 bases, with 8 bases remaining between them. Germline-derived CDR1 and CDR2 are MNHEY and SVGAGI. The CDR3 consists of 14 residues. The CDR3 coding sequence is TGTGCCAGCAGTGAACAGGGTAGCAATCAGCCCCAGCATTTT. Its translation: CASSEQGSNQPQHF.

V is TRBV7-6 and J is TRBJ1-1; D is unclear. This CDR3 spans 14 amino acids. The ends were cut back, 0 bases at V and 8 bases at J, with 13 bases in the middle. Germline V lookup: CDR1 SGHVS, CDR2 FNYEAQ. The CDR3 region has the DNA TGTGCCAGCAGCTTAGCCCGGGGAGGTCGGGAAGCTTTCTTT. Translated: CASSLARGGREAFF.

This clone was counted once. The gene calls are TRBV5-1 and TRBJ2-6; the D gene is possibly TRBD1 (6 bases). Germline loops: CDR1 SGHRS, CDR2 YFSETQ. The CDR3 consists of 16 residues. Trimming shortened V by 5 bases and J by 0 bases, and 12 bases separated the two germline ends. CDR3 nucleotide sequence: TGCGCCAGCAGGGACAGTCGAAACTCTGGGGCCAACGTCCTGACTTTC. The encoded protein is CASRDSRNSGANVLTF.